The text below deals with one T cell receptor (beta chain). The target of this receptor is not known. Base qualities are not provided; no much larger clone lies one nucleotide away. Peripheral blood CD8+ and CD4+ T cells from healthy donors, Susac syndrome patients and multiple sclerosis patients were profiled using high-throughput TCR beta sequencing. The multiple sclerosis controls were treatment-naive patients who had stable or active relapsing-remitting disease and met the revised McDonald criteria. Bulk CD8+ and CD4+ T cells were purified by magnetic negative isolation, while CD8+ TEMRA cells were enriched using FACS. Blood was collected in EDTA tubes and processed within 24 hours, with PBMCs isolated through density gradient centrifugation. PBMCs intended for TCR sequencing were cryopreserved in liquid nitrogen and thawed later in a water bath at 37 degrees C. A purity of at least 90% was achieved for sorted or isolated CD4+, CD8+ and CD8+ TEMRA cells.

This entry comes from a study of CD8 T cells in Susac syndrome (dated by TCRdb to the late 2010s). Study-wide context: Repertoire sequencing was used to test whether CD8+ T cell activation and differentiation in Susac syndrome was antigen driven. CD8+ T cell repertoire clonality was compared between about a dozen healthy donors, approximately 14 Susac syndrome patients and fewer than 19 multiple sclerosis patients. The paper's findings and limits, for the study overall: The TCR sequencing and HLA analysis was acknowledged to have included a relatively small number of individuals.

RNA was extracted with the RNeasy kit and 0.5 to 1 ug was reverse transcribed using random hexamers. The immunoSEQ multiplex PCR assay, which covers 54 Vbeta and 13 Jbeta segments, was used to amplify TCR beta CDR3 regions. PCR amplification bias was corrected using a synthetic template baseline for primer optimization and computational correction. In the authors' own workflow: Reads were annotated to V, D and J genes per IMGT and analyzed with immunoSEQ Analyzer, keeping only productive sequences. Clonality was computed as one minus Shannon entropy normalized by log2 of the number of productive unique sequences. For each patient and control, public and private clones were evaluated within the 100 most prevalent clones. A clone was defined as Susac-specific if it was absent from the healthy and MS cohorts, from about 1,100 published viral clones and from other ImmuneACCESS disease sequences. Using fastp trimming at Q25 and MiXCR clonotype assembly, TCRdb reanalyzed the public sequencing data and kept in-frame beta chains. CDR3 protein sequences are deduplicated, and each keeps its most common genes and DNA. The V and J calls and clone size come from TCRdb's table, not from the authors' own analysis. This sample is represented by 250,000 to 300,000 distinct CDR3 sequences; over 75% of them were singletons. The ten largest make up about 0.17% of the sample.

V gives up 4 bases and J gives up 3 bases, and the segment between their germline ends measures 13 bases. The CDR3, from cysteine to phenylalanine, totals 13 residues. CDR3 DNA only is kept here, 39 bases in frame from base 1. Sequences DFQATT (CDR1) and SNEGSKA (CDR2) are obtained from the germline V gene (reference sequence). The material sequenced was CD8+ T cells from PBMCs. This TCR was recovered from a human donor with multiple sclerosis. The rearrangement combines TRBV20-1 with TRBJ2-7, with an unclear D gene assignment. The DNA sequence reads TGCAGTGCTACCCCACAGAGCGACTACGAGCAGTACTTC. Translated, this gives CSATPQSDYEQYF.